This TCR beta chain was identified in a study of cytomegalovirus exposure and HLA in healthy donors. From germline, CDR1 is MDHEN and CDR2 SYDVKM. There are 16 residues in the CDR3. V trimming: 0 bases; J trimming: 3 bases; junction bases outside the gene matches: 4. Primers included in the PCR were 60 Vbeta and 13 Jbeta primers. Profiled with immunoSEQ multiplex PCR; TCRdb holds only in-frame clones, not every one. The sample carries around 110,000 clones, about four fifths recorded once. The genes are TRBV28 and TRBJ1-1, with TRBD1 matching 10 bases. The sequenced sample consisted of PBMCs. The origin of this receptor is a woman under 40 in good health and CMV-seronegative. CDR3 DNA: TGTGCCAGCAGTTTATGGGAGGGACAGGGGTACACTGAAGCTTTCTTT. Translated, it gives CASSLWEGQGYTEAFF. The full variable domain, completed using reference TRBV28 and TRBJ1-1, is DVKVTQSSRYLVKRTGEKVFLECVQDMDHENMFWYRQDPGLGLRLIYFSYDVKMKEKGDIPEGYSVSREKKERFSLILESASTNQTSMYLCASSLWEGQGYTEAFFGQGTRLTVV.